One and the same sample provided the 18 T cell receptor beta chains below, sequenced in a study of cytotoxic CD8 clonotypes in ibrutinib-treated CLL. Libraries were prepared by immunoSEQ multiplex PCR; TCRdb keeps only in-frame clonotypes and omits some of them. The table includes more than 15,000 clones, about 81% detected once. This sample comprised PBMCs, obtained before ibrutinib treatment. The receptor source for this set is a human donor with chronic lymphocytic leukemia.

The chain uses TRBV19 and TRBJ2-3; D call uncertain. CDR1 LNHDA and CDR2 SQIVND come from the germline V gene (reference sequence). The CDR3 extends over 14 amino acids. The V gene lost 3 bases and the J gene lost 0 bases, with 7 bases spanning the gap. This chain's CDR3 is CASSMLDSTDTQYF. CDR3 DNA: TGTGCCAGTAGTATGTTAGACAGCACAGATACGCAGTATTTT. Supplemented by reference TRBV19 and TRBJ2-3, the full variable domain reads DGGITQSPKYLFRKEGQNVTLSCEQNLNHDAMYWYRQDPGQGLRLIYYSQIVNDFQKGDIAEGYSVSREKKESFPLTVTSAQKNPTAFYLCASSMLDSTDTQYFGPGTRLTVL.

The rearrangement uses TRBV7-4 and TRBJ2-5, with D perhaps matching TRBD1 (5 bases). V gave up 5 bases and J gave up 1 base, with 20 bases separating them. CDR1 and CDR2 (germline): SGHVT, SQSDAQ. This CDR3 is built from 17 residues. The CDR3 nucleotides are TGTGCCAGCAGCGTAGGGGCGACTTCGCTAGTCCAAGAGACCCAGTACTTC. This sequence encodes CASSVGATSLVQETQYF.

This CDR3 is CASSPVDGHYGYTF. CDR3 nucleotides: TGTGCCAGCTCACCCGTGGATGGGCACTATGGCTACACCTTC. V and J are TRBV18 and TRBJ1-2, with D unresolved. V was shortened by 3 bases and J by 3 bases, with 11 bases between the two germline ends. The CDR3 spans 14 residues. Per the germline V gene, CDR1 is KGHSH and CDR2 is LQKENI.

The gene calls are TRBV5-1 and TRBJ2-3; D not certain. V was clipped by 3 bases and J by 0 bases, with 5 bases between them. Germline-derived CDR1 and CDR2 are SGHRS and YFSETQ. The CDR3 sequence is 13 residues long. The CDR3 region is CASSSSSTDTQYF. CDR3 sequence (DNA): TGCGCCAGCAGCTCTTCTAGCACAGATACGCAGTATTTT.

The CDR3 nucleotides are TGCGCCAGCAGCCACTCCTGGACTAGCCGAAGGGACGAGCAGTACTTC. This translates into CASSHSWTSRRDEQYF. The chain is built from TRBV4-1 and TRBJ2-7; TRBD2 matches 8 bases. V shed 3 bases and J 5 bases; nucleotides not matched to a gene: 12. CDR3 length: 16 residues. The germline V gene has CDR1 MGHRA and CDR2 YSYEKL.

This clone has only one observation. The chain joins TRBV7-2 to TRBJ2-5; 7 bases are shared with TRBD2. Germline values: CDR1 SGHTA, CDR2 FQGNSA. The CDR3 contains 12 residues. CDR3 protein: CVLGGPGETQYF. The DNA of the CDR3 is TGTGTGCTGGGAGGGCCCGGAGAGACCCAGTACTTC. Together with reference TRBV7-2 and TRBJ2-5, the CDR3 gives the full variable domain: GAGVSQSPSNKVTEKGKDVELRCDPISGHTALYWYRQSLGQGLEFLIYFQGNSAPDKSGLPSDRFSAERTGGSVSTLTIQRTQQEDSAVYLCVLGGPGETQYFGPGTRLLVL.

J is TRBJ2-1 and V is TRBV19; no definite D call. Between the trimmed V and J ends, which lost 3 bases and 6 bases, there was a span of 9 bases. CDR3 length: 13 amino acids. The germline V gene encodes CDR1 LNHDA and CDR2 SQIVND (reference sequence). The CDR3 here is CASSIQLFNEQFF. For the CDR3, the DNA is TGTGCCAGTAGTATTCAGCTATTCAATGAGCAGTTCTTC.

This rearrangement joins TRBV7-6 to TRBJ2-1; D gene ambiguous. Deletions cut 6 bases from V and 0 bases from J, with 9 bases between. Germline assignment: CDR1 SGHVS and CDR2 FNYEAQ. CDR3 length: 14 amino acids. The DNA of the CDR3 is TGTGCCAGCAGGGGCGAACCCTCCTACAATGAGCAGTTCTTC. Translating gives CASRGEPSYNEQFF.

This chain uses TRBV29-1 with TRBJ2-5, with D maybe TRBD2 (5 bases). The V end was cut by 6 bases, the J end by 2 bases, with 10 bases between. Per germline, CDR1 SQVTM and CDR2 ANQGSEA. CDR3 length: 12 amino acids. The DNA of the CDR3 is TGCAGCGTCATCGAGGGTCAAGAGACCCAGTACTTC. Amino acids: CSVIEGQETQYF.

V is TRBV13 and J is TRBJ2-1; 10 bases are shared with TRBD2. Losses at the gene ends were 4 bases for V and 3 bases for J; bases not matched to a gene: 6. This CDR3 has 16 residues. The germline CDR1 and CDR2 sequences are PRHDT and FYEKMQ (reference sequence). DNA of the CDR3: TGTGCCAGCAGCTCCAGACTAGCGGGCCTCTACAATGAGCAGTTCTTC. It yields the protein CASSSRLAGLYNEQFF.

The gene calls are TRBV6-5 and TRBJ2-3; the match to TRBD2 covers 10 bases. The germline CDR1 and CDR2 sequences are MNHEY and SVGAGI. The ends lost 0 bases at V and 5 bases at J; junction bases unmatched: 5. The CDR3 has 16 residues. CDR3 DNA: TGTGCCAGCAGTTACTCAGCTAGCGGGAGAGGAGATACGCAGTATTTT. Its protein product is CASSYSASGRGDTQYF.

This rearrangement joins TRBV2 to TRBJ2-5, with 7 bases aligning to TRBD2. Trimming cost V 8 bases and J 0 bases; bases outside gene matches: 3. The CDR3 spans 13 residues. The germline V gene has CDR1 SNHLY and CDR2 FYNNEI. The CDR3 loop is CASSRGDQETQYF. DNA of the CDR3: TGTGCCAGCTCCCGGGGGGACCAAGAGACCCAGTACTTC.

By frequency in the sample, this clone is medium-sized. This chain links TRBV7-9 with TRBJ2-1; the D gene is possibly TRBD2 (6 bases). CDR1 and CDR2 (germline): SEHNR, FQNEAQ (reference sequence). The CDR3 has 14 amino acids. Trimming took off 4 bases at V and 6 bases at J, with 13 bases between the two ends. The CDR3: CASSSSQGGNEQFF. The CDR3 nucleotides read TGTGCCAGCAGCTCTTCTCAGGGAGGCAATGAGCAGTTCTTC.

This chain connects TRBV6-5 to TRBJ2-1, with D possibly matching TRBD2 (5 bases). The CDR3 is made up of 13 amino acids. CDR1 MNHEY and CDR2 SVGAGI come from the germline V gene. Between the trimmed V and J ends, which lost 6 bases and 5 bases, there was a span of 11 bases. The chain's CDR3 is CASRGWGDNEQFF. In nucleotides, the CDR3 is TGTGCCAGCAGGGGATGGGGAGACAATGAGCAGTTCTTC.

The CDR3 DNA reads as TGTGCCAGCAGTTACGGGGCAGGGAGTAACTATGGCTACACCTTC. Protein product: CASSYGAGSNYGYTF. V gene TRBV6-5 combines with J gene TRBJ1-2; tentatively, D is TRBD1 (5 bases). The CDR3 covers 15 residues. Trimming stripped 2 bases from V and 1 base from J, with 11 bases between. Looked up from germline, CDR1 is MNHEY and CDR2 is SVGAGI.

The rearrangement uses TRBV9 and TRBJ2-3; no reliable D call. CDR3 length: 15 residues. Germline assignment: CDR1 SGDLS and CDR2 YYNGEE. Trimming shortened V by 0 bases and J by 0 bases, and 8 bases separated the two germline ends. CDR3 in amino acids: CASSVASSSTDTQYF. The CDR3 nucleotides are TGTGCCAGCAGCGTAGCTTCAAGTAGCACAGATACGCAGTATTTT. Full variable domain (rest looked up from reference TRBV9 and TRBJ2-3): DSGVTQTPKHLITATGQRVTLRCSPRSGDLSVYWYQQSLDQGLQFLIQYYNGEERAKGNILERFSAQQFPDLHSELNLSSLELGDSALYFCASSVASSSTDTQYFGPGTRLTVL.

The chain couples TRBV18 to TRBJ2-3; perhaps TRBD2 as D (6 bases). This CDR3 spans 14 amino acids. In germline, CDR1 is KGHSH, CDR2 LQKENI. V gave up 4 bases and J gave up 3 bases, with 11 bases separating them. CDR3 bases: TGTGCCAGCTCACTAACGGGGGAAACAGATACGCAGTATTTT. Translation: CASSLTGETDTQYF.

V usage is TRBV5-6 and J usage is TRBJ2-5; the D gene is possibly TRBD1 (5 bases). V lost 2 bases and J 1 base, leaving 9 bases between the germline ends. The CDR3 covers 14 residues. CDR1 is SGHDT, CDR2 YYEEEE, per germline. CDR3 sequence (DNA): TGTGCCAGCAGCTTCCGGCAGGGCCAAGAGACCCAGTACTTC. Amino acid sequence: CASSFRQGQETQYF. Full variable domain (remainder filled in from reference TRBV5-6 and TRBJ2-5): DAGVTQSPTHLIKTRGQQVTLRCSPKSGHDTVSWYQQALGQGPQFIFQYYEEEERQRGNFPDRFSGHQFPNYSSELNVNALLLGDSALYLCASSFRQGQETQYFGPGTRLLVL.